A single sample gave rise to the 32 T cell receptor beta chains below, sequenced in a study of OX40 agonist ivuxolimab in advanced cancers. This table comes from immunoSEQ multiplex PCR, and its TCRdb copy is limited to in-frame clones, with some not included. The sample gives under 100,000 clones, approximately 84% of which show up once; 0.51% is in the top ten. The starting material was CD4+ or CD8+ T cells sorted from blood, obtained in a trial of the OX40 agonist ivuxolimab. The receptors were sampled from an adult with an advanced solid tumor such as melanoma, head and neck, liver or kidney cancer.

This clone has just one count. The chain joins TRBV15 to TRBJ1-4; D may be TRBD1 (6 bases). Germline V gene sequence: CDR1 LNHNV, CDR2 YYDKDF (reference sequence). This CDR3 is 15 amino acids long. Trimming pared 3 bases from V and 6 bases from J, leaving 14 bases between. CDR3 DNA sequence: TGTGCCACCAGCAGCAACCTTGGACAGTATGAAAAACTGTTTTTT. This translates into CATSSNLGQYEKLFF.

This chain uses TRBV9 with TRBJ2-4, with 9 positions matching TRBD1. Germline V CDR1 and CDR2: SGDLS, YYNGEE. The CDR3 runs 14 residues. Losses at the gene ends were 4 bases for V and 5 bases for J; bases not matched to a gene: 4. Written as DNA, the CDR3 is TGTGCCAGCAGCAGGGGACAGGGCCAAAACATTCAGTACTTC. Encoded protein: CASSRGQGQNIQYF.

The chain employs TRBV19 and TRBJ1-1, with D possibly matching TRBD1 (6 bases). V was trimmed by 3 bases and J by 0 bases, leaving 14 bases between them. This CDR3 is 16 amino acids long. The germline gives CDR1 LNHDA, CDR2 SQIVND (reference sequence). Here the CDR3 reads CASSILGATVNTEAFF. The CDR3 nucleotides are TGTGCCAGTAGTATTTTGGGGGCCACTGTGAACACTGAAGCTTTCTTT.

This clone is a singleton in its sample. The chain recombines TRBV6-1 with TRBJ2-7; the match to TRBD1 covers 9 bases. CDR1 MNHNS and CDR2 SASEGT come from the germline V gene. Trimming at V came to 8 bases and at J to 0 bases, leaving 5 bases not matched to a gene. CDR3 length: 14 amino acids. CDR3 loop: CASRGQGSSYEQYF. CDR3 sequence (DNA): TGTGCCAGCCGGGGACAGGGCTCCTCCTACGAGCAGTACTTC.

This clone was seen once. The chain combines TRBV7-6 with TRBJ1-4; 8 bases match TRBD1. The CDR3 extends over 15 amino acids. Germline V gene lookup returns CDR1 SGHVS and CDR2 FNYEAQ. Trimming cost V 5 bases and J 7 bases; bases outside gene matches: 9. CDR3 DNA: TGTGCCAGCAGCCCCGGACAGGGTAGGGTTGAAAAACTGTTTTTT. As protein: CASSPGQGRVEKLFF.

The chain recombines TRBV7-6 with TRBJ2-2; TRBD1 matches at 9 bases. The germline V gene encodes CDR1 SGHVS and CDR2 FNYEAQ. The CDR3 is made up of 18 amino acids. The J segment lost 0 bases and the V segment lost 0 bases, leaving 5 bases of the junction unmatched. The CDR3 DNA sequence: TGTGCCAGCAGCTTAGCCCCACGGACAGGGGCGAACACCGGGGAGCTGTTTTTT. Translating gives CASSLAPRTGANTGELFF.

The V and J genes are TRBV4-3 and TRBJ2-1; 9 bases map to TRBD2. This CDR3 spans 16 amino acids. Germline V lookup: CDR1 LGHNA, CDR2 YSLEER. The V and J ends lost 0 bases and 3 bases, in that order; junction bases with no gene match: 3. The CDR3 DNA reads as TGCGCCAGCAGCCAAGAATTAGCGGGAGACTACAATGAGCAGTTCTTC. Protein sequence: CASSQELAGDYNEQFF.

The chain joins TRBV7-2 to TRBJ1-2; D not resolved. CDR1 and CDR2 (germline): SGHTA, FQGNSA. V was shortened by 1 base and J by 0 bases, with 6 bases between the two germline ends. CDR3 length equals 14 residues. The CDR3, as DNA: TGTGCCAGCAGCTTAGGGACGGCTAACTATGGCTACACCTTC. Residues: CASSLGTANYGYTF.

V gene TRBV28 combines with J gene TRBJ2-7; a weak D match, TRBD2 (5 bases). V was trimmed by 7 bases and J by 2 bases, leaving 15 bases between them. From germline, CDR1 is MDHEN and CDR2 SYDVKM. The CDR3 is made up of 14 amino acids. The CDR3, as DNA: TGTGCCAGCACCAGAAGGACTTCTGCCTACGAGCAGTACTTC. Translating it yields CASTRRTSAYEQYF.

This CDR3 reads CASSQDPGGASTDTQYF. The CDR3 nucleotides read TGCGCCAGCAGCCAAGATCCGGGGGGGGCCAGCACAGATACGCAGTATTTT. The chain links TRBV4-1 to TRBJ2-3; 8 nucleotides agree with TRBD2. The length of the CDR3 is 17 residues. Germline assignment: CDR1 MGHRA and CDR2 YSYEKL. V lost 0 bases to trimming and J lost 0 bases; unmatched junction nucleotides: 5.

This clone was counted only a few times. The CDR3 DNA reads as TGTGCCAGTAGCACGGGGGGGGCGGATGAAAAACTGTTTTTT. Encoded protein: CASSTGGADEKLFF. The V and J genes are TRBV19 and TRBJ1-4; D may be TRBD1 (6 bases). This CDR3 comprises 14 residues. Germline CDR1 LNHDA, CDR2 SQIVND (reference sequence). Between the trimmed V and J ends, which lost 6 bases and 6 bases, there was a span of 14 bases. Filled out from reference TRBV19 and TRBJ1-4, the complete variable domain reads DGGITQSPKYLFRKEGQNVTLSCEQNLNHDAMYWYRQDPGQGLRLIYYSQIVNDFQKGDIAEGYSVSREKKESFPLTVTSAQKNPTAFYLCASSTGGADEKLFFGSGTQLSVL.

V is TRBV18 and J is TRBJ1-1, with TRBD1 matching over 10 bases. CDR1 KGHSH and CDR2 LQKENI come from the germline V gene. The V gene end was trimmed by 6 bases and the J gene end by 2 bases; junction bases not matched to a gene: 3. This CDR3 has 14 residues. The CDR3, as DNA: TGTGCCAGCTCCGGGACAGGGGCAAACACTGAAGCTTTCTTT. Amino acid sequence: CASSGTGANTEAFF.

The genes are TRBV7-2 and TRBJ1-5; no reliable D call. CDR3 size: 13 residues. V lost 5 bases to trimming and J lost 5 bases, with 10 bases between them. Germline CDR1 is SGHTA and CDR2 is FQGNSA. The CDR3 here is CASSLWRDQPQHF. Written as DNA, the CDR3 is TGTGCCAGCAGCCTATGGCGGGATCAGCCCCAGCATTTT.

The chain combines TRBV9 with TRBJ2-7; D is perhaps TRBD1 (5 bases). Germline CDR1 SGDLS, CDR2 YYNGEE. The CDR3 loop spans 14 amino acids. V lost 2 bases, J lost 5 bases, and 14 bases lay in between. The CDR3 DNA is TGTGCCAGCAGCGTTGGAGCAGGGATTAACGAGCAGTACTTC. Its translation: CASSVGAGINEQYF.

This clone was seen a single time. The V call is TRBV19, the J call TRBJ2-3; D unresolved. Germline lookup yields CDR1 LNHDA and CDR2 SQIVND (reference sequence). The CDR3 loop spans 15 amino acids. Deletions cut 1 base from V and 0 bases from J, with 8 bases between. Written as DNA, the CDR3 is TGTGCCAGTAGTATAGTTGGGTCTAGCACAGATACGCAGTATTTT. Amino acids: CASSIVGSSTDTQYF.

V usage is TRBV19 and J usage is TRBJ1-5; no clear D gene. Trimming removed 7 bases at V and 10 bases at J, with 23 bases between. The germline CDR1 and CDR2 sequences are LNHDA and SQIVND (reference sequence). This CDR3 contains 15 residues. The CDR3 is CASTSNEEGFSPQHF. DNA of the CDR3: TGTGCCAGTACCTCAAACGAGGAGGGTTTCAGCCCCCAGCATTTT.

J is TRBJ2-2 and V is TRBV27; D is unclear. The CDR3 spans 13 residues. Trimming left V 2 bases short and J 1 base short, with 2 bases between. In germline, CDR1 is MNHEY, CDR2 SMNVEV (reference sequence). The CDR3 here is CASSLENTGELFF. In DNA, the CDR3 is TGTGCCAGCAGTTTAGAGAACACCGGGGAGCTGTTTTTT.

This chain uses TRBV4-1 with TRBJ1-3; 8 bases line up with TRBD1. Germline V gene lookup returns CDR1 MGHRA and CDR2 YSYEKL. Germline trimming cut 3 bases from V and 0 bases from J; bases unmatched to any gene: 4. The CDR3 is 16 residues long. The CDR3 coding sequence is TGCGCCAGCAGCCATTGGGGACAGGCCTCTGGAAACACCATATATTTT. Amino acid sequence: CASSHWGQASGNTIYF.

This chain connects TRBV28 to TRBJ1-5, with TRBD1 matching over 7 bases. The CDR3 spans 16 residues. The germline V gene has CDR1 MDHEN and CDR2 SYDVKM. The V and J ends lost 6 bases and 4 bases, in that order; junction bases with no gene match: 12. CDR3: CASSYYSGTVNQPQHF. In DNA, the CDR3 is TGTGCCAGCAGCTATTACTCCGGGACAGTTAATCAGCCCCAGCATTTT.

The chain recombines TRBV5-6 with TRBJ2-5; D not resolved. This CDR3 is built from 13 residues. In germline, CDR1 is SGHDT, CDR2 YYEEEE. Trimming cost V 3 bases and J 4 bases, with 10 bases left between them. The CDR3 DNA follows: TGTGCCAGCAGCTCCGGTTCTCGAGAGACCCAGTACTTC. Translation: CASSSGSRETQYF.

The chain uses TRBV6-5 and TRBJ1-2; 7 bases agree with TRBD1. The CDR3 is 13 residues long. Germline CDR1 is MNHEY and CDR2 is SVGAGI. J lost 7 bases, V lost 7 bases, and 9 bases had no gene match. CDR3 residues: CASIVDRVGGYTF. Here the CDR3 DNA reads TGTGCCAGCATCGTAGACAGGGTCGGTGGCTACACCTTC.

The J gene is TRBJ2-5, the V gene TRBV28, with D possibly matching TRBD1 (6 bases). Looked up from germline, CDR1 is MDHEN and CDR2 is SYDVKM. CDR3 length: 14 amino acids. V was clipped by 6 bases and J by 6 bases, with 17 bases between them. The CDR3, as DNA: TGTGCCAGCAGCAGCCCAGGGGTCGGCAAGACCCAGTACTTC. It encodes CASSSPGVGKTQYF.

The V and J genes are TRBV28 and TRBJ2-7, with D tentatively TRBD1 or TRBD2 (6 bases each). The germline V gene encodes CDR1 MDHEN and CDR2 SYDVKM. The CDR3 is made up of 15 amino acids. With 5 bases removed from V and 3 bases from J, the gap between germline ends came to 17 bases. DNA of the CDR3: TGTGCCAGCAGTATTTCGAGGGGGGCTAACTACGAGCAGTACTTC. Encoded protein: CASSISRGANYEQYF.

The CDR3 loop is CASSSALTYEQYF. DNA for the CDR3: TGCGCCAGCAGCTCGGCCTTAACCTACGAGCAGTACTTC. The V call is TRBV5-1, the J call TRBJ2-7; D not resolved. The CDR3 has 13 residues. Trimming left V 3 bases short and J 2 bases short, with 9 bases between. Germline CDR1 and CDR2: SGHRS and YFSETQ. Full variable domain (rest looked up from reference TRBV5-1 and TRBJ2-7): KAGVTQTPRYLIKTRGQQVTLSCSPISGHRSVSWYQQTPGQGLQFLFEYFSETQRNKGNFPGRFSGRQFSNSRSEMNVSTLELGDSALYLCASSSALTYEQYFGPGTRLTVT.

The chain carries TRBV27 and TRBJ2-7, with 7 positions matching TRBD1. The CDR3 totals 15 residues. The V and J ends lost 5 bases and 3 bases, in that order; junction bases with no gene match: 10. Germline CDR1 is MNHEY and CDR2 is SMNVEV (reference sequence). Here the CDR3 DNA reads TGTGCCAGCAGTCCACTGGGACAGAACTACTACGAGCAGTACTTC. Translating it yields CASSPLGQNYYEQYF.

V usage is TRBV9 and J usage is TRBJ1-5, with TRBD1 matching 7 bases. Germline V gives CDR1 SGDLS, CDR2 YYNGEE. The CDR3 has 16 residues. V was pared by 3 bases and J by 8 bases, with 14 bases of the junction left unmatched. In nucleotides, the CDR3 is TGTGCCAGCAGCGCAGGGGGGACAGCTCCGCGTGAGCCCCAGCATTTT. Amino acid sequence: CASSAGGTAPREPQHF.

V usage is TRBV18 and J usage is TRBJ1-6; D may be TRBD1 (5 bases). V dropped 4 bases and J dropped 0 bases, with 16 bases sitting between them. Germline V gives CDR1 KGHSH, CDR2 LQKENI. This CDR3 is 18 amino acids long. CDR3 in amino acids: CASSLAGTDNSYNSPLHF. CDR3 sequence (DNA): TGTGCCAGCTCACTCGCCGGGACCGATAACTCCTATAATTCACCCCTCCACTTT.

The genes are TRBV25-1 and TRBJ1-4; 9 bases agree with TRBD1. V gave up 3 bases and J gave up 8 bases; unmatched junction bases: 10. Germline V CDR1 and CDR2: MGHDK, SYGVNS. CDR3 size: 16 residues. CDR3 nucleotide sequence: TGTGCCAGCAGTGATCGAGTGACAGGGGGTGAAGAAAAACTGTTTTTT. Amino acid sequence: CASSDRVTGGEEKLFF.

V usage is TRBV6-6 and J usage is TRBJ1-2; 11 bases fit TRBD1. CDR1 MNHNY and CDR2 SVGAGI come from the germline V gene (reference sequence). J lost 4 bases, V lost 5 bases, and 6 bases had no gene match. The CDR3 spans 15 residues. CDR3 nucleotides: TGTGCCAGCAGTGCTCGGGGACAGGGGGTCTATGGCTACACCTTC. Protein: CASSARGQGVYGYTF.

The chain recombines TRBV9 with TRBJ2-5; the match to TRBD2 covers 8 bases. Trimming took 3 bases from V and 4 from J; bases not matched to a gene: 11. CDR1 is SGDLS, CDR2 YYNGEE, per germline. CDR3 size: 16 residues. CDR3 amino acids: CASSARGGQVVETQYF. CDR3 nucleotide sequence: TGTGCCAGCAGCGCCCGGGGGGGGCAGGTGGTAGAGACCCAGTACTTC.

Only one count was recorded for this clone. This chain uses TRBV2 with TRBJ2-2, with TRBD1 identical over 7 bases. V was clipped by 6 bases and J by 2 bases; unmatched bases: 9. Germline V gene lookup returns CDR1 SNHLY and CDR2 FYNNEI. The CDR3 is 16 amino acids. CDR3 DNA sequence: TGTGCCAGCAGCGAGACAGGGACAGAAAACACCGGGGAGCTGTTTTTT. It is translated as CASSETGTENTGELFF. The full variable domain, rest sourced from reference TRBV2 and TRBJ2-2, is EPEVTQTPSHQVTQMGQEVILRCVPISNHLYFYWYRQILGQKVEFLVSFYNNEISEKSEIFDDQFSVERPDGSNFTLKIRSTKLEDSAMYFCASSETGTENTGELFFGEGSRLTVL.

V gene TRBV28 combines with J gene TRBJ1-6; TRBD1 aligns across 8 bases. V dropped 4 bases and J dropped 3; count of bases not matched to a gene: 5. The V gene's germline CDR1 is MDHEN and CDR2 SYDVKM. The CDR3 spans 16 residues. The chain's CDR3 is CASSSPGTGYNSPLHF. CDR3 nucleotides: TGTGCCAGCAGTTCACCCGGGACAGGCTATAATTCACCCCTCCACTTT.